This T cell receptor beta chain was captured by sequencing in a study of blood T cell repertoires in COVID-19. Across the study: The cDNA or gDNA used as material had been derived from T cells, B-cell-depleted T cells, or PBMCs.

Individuals aged about 18 to 90 years were recruited from fewer than 25 US areas. Researchers sorted participants into cohorts using their self-reported clinical history. CDR1 is SQVTM and CDR2 is ANQGSEA in the germline V gene. Between the trimmed V and J ends, which lost 5 bases and 6 bases, there was a span of 15 bases. This CDR3 comprises 13 residues. Per the authors' pipeline: From reference gene primer amplification, estimates of nucleated cell counts were derived. Sequenced by immunoSEQ multiplex PCR; TCRdb stores in-frame clones only, minus some. V, J and clone size reflect that table, while D and trimming were determined from the DNA. The sample holds roughly 370,000 clones, more than 75% seen once.

The material sequenced was PBMCs or T cells enriched from blood (not recorded which). The gene calls are TRBV29-1 and TRBJ2-3; perhaps TRBD2 as D (6 bases). This clonotype originated in a woman aged 50 to 60 who had recovered from COVID-19. The CDR3 bases are TGCAGCGTTTCGGGGCTAGCGCACGATACGCAGTATTTT. This gives the protein CSVSGLAHDTQYF.